These 10 T cell receptor beta chains share one sample of origin, sequenced in a study of blood T cell repertoires in COVID-19. Profiled with immunoSEQ multiplex PCR; TCRdb holds only in-frame clones, not every one. In the table there are 150,000 or so clones, around 82% of which are singletons. Specimen: PBMCs or T cells enriched from blood (not recorded which). The origin of the receptors is a man between 35 and 55 years old who had recovered from COVID-19.

Ten or more counts support this clone. The rearrangement joins TRBV19 to TRBJ1-2, with D possibly matching TRBD1 (6 bases). V gave up 4 bases and J gave up 2 bases, with 14 bases separating them. The CDR3 totals 15 residues. The germline gives CDR1 LNHDA, CDR2 SQIVND (reference sequence). For the CDR3, the DNA is TGTGCCAGTAGTACCGCTCGACAGGCCAACTATGGCTACACCTTC. It specifies CASSTARQANYGYTF.

The chain links TRBV5-1 to TRBJ1-2; 9 bases fit TRBD1. The ends lost 6 bases at V and 7 bases at J; junction bases unmatched: 10. The V gene's germline CDR1 is SGHRS and CDR2 YFSETQ. The CDR3 has 14 amino acids. The CDR3 DNA sequence: TGCGCCAGCAAGATAACAGGGGGCTGGGGTGGCTACACCTTC. Amino acid sequence: CASKITGGWGGYTF.

J is TRBJ1-6 and V is TRBV6-1; maybe TRBD1 (6 bases). Trimming pared 2 bases from V and 6 bases from J, leaving 11 bases between. From germline, CDR1 is MNHNS and CDR2 SASEGT. The CDR3 totals 15 residues. Written as DNA, the CDR3 is TGTGCCAGCAGTGAAAGGACAGCCCTTAATTCACCCCTCCACTTT. Translation gives CASSERTALNSPLHF.

The rearrangement joins TRBV12-3 or TRBV12-4 to TRBJ1-1; D may be TRBD1 (5 bases). Trimming took 2 bases from V and 5 from J, leaving 6 bases between them. The CDR3 runs 12 residues. CDR3 nucleotides: TGTGCCAGCAGTTTAAGGGGAACTGAAGCTTTCTTT. Amino acid sequence: CASSLRGTEAFF.

Only a few counts were recorded for this clone. This chain connects TRBV5-1 to TRBJ1-2; D unclear. The CDR3 sequence is 14 residues long. The V end lost 0 bases, the J end lost 7 bases, and 13 bases lay between the germline ends. CDR1 is SGHRS, CDR2 YFSETQ, per germline. Here the CDR3 DNA reads TGCGCCAGCAGCTTGGAGGATAGAGGCGGTGGCTACACCTTC. This translates into CASSLEDRGGGYTF.

CDR3: CASSFRENQPQHF. CDR3 coding DNA: TGTGCCAGCAGCTTCCGCGAGAATCAGCCCCAGCATTTT. The chain links TRBV7-8 to TRBJ1-5; D unresolved. The V end was cut by 3 bases, the J end by 4 bases, with 7 bases between. CDR3 length equals 13 residues. CDR1 is SGHVS and CDR2 is FQNEAQ in the germline V gene.

In its sample, this clone was seen a few times. V gene TRBV7-2 combines with J gene TRBJ2-5; TRBD2 matches at 7 bases. The length of the CDR3 is 14 residues. Germline assignment: CDR1 SGHTA and CDR2 FQGNSA. V shed 5 bases and J 4 bases; nucleotides not matched to a gene: 7. For the CDR3, the DNA is TGTGCCAGCAGCGGAGCGGGGTGGGGAGAGACCCAGTACTTC. Translation gives CASSGAGWGETQYF.

This clone was counted once. This CDR3 reads CASSPTRGNQPQHF. The CDR3 DNA reads TGTGCCAGCTCACCTACGCGCGGTAATCAGCCCCAGCATTTT. The chain is built from TRBV18 and TRBJ1-5; unclear D gene. V was pared by 3 bases and J by 4 bases, with 10 bases between. The CDR3 has 14 amino acids. CDR1 and CDR2 from the germline V gene are KGHSH and LQKENI.

The chain links TRBV30 to TRBJ1-3; D unclear. The germline V and J ends were trimmed by 2 bases and 3 bases, with 8 bases remaining between them. The CDR3 runs 13 residues. Germline-derived CDR1 and CDR2 are GTSNPN and SVGIG (reference sequence). The CDR3 protein is CAWSSGFGNTIYF. The CDR3 DNA reads as TGTGCCTGGAGTTCGGGATTTGGAAACACCATATATTTT.

This chain joins TRBV7-8 and TRBJ1-5, with D hard to call. Deletions cut 3 bases from V and 0 bases from J, with 9 bases between. CDR3 size: 15 residues. Germline CDR1 SGHVS, CDR2 FQNEAQ. CDR3 region: CASSLGVFSNQPQHF. CDR3 DNA: TGTGCCAGCAGCTTGGGAGTTTTTAGCAATCAGCCCCAGCATTTT.